Listed here is a single TCR beta chain. The repertoire was sequenced with immunoSEQ multiplex PCR; TCRdb's copy has only in-frame clones and lacks some. Of roughly 2,300,000 clones listed, roughly 90% were seen once; the top ten hold 0.37%. This record belongs to a study of shared clonotypes between healthy human individuals. The CDR3 loop spans 15 amino acids. Per germline, CDR1 SGHVS and CDR2 FNYEAQ. Trimming took 5 bases from V and 5 from J, leaving 16 bases between them. The clonotype comes from a man aged 18 to 30 in good health. Some clones in this sample may be carry-over from other donors' samples. The chain recombines TRBV7-6 with TRBJ2-1, with D possibly being TRBD1 (5 bases). The sequenced sample consisted of naive CD4+ T cells from PBMCs. Subset specified: CD45RA+ positively selected. CDR3 nucleotides: TGTGCCAGCAGCACGCGACAGCCCCTTCACAATGAGCAGTTCTTC. Amino acids: CASSTRQPLHNEQFF.